This T cell receptor (beta chain) was documented in a study of T cell responses to AZD1222 COVID-19 vaccine. Study-level points and caveats: Repertoire sampling occurred only after the peak T cell response. Reportedly, nearly half of unique spike TCRs recognized epitopes outside B.1.351/B.1.1.7 mutations. Compared with day 0, the breadth and depth of the Spike-specific TCR repertoire rose significantly after two doses of AZD1222.

On this clone itself: Its antigen is unidentified.

Clones were read by immunoSEQ multiplex PCR, and TCRdb kept only the in-frame ones, dropping some. The data show about 150,000 clones, over 80% seen once. Germline V gene data show CDR1 as MNHEY and CDR2 as SVGEGT. V gave up 6 bases and J gave up 0 bases, with 17 bases separating them. The CDR3 runs 16 residues. The receptor comes from an adult in good health. The starting material was peripheral blood, obtained on day 0 of MenACWY control vaccination. The chain recombines TRBV6-2 or TRBV6-3 with TRBJ1-1, with D tentatively TRBD1 (5 bases). For the CDR3, the DNA is TGTGCCAGCAGCCTCGACAGAAATAGAATGAACACTGAAGCTTTCTTT. This translates into CASSLDRNRMNTEAFF.